Following are 28 T cell receptor beta chains from one sample sequenced in a study of shared clonotypes between healthy human individuals. Only in-frame clones appear in the TCRdb table, and some are missing; sequencing was by immunoSEQ multiplex PCR. The repertoire includes about 490,000 clones, roughly four fifths of them detected once, and 10% to 15% sits in the top ten. The sequenced sample was PBMCs. The receptor source for this set is a woman between 35 and 50 years old in good health. Some clones in this sample may be carry-over from other donors' samples.

This sequence joins TRBV5-1 and TRBJ2-5; tentatively, D is TRBD1 (5 bases). The V end was cut by 4 bases, the J end by 3 bases, with 22 bases between. The CDR3 is made up of 17 amino acids. CDR1 SGHRS and CDR2 YFSETQ come from the germline V gene. In DNA form, the CDR3 reads TGCGCCAGCAGCCCCACCCCCTCCCTCAGCAGGGAAGAGACCCAGTACTTC. It encodes CASSPTPSLSREETQYF. The variable domain in full, completed from reference TRBV5-1 and TRBJ2-5, reads KAGVTQTPRYLIKTRGQQVTLSCSPISGHRSVSWYQQTPGQGLQFLFEYFSETQRNKGNFPGRFSGRQFSNSRSEMNVSTLELGDSALYLCASSPTPSLSREETQYFGPGTRLLVL.

The chain carries TRBV5-1 and TRBJ2-1; TRBD2 matches at 12 bases. Germline V gives CDR1 SGHRS, CDR2 YFSETQ. V was pared by 4 bases and J by 7 bases, with 9 bases of the junction left unmatched. There are 16 residues in the CDR3. The CDR3 reads CASSRTGTSGQNEQFF. The CDR3 DNA follows: TGCGCCAGCAGCAGAACCGGGACTAGCGGGCAAAATGAGCAGTTCTTC.

V usage is TRBV29-1 and J usage is TRBJ1-5; 10 nucleotides line up with TRBD1. The CDR3 totals 12 residues. J gave up 4 bases and V 7 bases, and 1 base lay outside the gene matches. From germline, CDR1 is SQVTM and CDR2 ANQGSEA. The CDR3 loop is CSAGQGNQPQHF. In DNA form, the CDR3 reads TGCAGCGCGGGACAGGGGAATCAGCCCCAGCATTTT.

This sequence joins TRBV5-1 and TRBJ2-1; D possibly uses TRBD1 or TRBD2 (6 bases each). The CDR3 runs 15 residues. The V gene's germline CDR1 is SGHRS and CDR2 YFSETQ. Trimming shortened V by 3 bases and J by 4 bases, and 14 bases separated the two germline ends. In DNA form, the CDR3 reads TGCGCCAGCAGCTCGGCGGGACACGCATACAATGAGCAGTTCTTC. It codes for CASSSAGHAYNEQFF. The full variable domain, in which reference TRBV5-1 and TRBJ2-1 provide the parts outside the CDR3, is KAGVTQTPRYLIKTRGQQVTLSCSPISGHRSVSWYQQTPGQGLQFLFEYFSETQRNKGNFPGRFSGRQFSNSRSEMNVSTLELGDSALYLCASSSAGHAYNEQFFGPGTRLTVL.

Only one count was recorded for this clone. A far larger clone is off by one base, so a read error is likely. Other nucleotide sequences from this sample produce the same CDR3. The chain couples TRBV29-1 to TRBJ1-2, with D unresolved. This CDR3 spans 12 amino acids. Germline V lookup: CDR1 SQVTM, CDR2 ANQGSEA. The CDR3 is CSVEDHNYGYTF. In DNA, the CDR3 is TGCAGCGTTGAAGACCATAACTATGGCTATACCTTC.

This chain joins TRBV29-1 and TRBJ1-3; D uncertain. The CDR3 extends over 13 amino acids. The V gene's germline CDR1 is SQVTM and CDR2 ANQGSEA. Trimming pared 7 bases from V and 0 bases from J, leaving 10 bases between. The CDR3 here is CSAWGFSGNTIYF. DNA for the CDR3: TGCAGCGCTTGGGGATTCTCTGGAAACACCATATATTTT.

This clone was counted ten times or more. The chain carries TRBV18 and TRBJ2-1, with 8 positions matching TRBD2. The CDR3 sequence is 15 residues long. V dropped 3 bases and J dropped 7; count of bases not matched to a gene: 8. Germline CDR1 KGHSH, CDR2 LQKENI. CDR3 region: CASSPRAGGRNEQFF. The CDR3 coding sequence is TGTGCCAGCTCACCCCGGGCGGGAGGTCGGAATGAGCAGTTCTTC.

Worth noting for this clone: One base separates it from a far larger clone, so it is likely a read error. Other DNA variants within this sample encode the same CDR3. V usage is TRBV6-1 and J usage is TRBJ2-7; D unresolved. Germline V gene data show CDR1 as MNHNS and CDR2 as SASEGT. With 2 bases removed from V and 0 bases from J, the gap between germline ends came to 11 bases. The CDR3 loop spans 15 amino acids. The CDR3 region has the DNA TGTGCCAGCAGTGAAAGAGCGACGAGCTCCTACGAGCAGTACTTC. It encodes CASSERATSSYEQYF.

This chain joins TRBV2 and TRBJ1-1; maybe TRBD1 (5 bases). Trimming removed 6 bases from V and 3 bases from J, with 14 bases in between. Per the germline V gene, CDR1 is SNHLY and CDR2 is FYNNEI. The CDR3 totals 14 residues. CDR3 sequence reads: CASRRDRTHTEAFF. The CDR3 nucleotides are TGTGCCAGCAGAAGGGACCGTACGCACACTGAAGCTTTCTTT.

The genes are TRBV10-2 and TRBJ2-1, with 9 positions matching TRBD2. Per germline, CDR1 WSHSY and CDR2 SAAADI. CDR3 size: 14 residues. V lost 6 bases and J lost 7; bases outside the gene matches: 7. CDR3 sequence (DNA): TGCGCCAGCAGGATTAGCGGGAGTGGAAATGAGCAGTTCTTC. It specifies CASRISGSGNEQFF.

The chain is built from TRBV10-3 and TRBJ2-5; TRBD2 matches 7 bases. The germline V gene has CDR1 ENHRY and CDR2 SYGVKD. This CDR3 comprises 13 residues. Trimming took 6 bases from V and 5 from J; bases not matched to a gene: 6. The CDR3 is CAIRGRDWETQYF. CDR3 in DNA: TGTGCCATCAGAGGGAGGGATTGGGAGACCCAGTACTTC.

The V call is TRBV7-2, the J call TRBJ2-2; D could derive from TRBD1 or TRBD2 (5 bases each). This CDR3 comprises 17 residues. Between the trimmed V and J ends, which lost 2 bases and 6 bases, there was a span of 19 bases. Per the germline V gene, CDR1 is SGHTA and CDR2 is FQGNSA. The CDR3: CASSLQRPTLGAGELFF. The CDR3 DNA reads as TGTGCCAGCAGCTTACAGAGGCCCACGTTGGGGGCCGGGGAGCTGTTTTTT.

This chain uses TRBV6-1 with TRBJ1-3, with 7 nucleotides matching TRBD1. This CDR3 has 14 amino acids. CDR1 MNHNS and CDR2 SASEGT come from the germline V gene. Germline trimming cut 6 bases from V and 2 bases from J; bases unmatched to any gene: 4. CDR3 in amino acids: CASRLGQTGNTIYF. CDR3 bases: TGTGCCAGCAGGCTGGGACAGACTGGAAACACCATATATTTT.

V usage is TRBV9 and J usage is TRBJ2-1; 11 bases agree with TRBD2. Losses at the gene ends were 0 bases for V and 0 bases for J; bases not matched to a gene: 14. Germline V gene lookup returns CDR1 SGDLS and CDR2 YYNGEE. CDR3 size: 21 residues. CDR3 loop: CASSVGIAGGPFPSSYNEQFF. The CDR3 DNA sequence: TGTGCCAGCAGCGTAGGAATAGCGGGAGGGCCATTCCCCAGCTCCTACAATGAGCAGTTCTTC. Based on the CDR3 plus reference TRBV9 and TRBJ2-1, the full variable domain is DSGVTQTPKHLITATGQRVTLRCSPRSGDLSVYWYQQSLDQGLQFLIQYYNGEERAKGNILERFSAQQFPDLHSELNLSSLELGDSALYFCASSVGIAGGPFPSSYNEQFFGPGTRLTVL.

This clone has only a few counts. This specimen includes other DNA sequences encoding the same CDR3. The chain links TRBV11-2 to TRBJ2-7; 8 nucleotides agree with TRBD2. The V gene's germline CDR1 is SGHAT and CDR2 FQNNGV. J was trimmed by 0 bases and V by 5 bases; bases with no gene match: 3. The CDR3 consists of 14 residues. CDR3 amino acids: CASSPGLGSYEQYF. The CDR3 DNA sequence: TGTGCCAGCAGCCCGGGACTAGGCTCCTACGAGCAGTACTTC.

This sequence joins TRBV18 and TRBJ2-7, with D maybe TRBD2 (5 bases). The CDR3 is 14 amino acids. V was shortened by 3 bases and J by 5 bases, with 14 bases between the two germline ends. In germline, CDR1 is KGHSH, CDR2 LQKENI. DNA of the CDR3: TGTGCCAGCTCACCCCCGTACGGGGTCAACGAGCAGTACTTC. Translated: CASSPPYGVNEQYF.

This clone was counted a single time. The chain employs TRBV28 and TRBJ1-5; D is possibly TRBD1 (5 bases). This CDR3 has 14 residues. V lost 6 bases and J 0 bases, leaving 9 bases between the germline ends. Germline V gene lookup returns CDR1 MDHEN and CDR2 SYDVKM. The CDR3 DNA is TGTGCCAGCAGACAGGAAACTAGCAATCAGCCCCAGCATTTT. It specifies CASRQETSNQPQHF.

This clone appeared once. Other DNA sequences in the sample encode the same CDR3. The V gene is TRBV20-1, the J gene TRBJ1-1; D call uncertain. CDR3 size: 11 residues. V lost 1 base and J 3 bases, leaving 3 bases between the germline ends. CDR1 is DFQATT, CDR2 SNEGSKA, per germline (reference sequence). This chain's CDR3 is CSARGDTEAFF. For the CDR3, the DNA is TGCAGTGCTAGAGGGGACACTGAAGCTTTCTTT.

This clone was counted at least ten times. The chain employs TRBV29-1 and TRBJ1-1, with D uncertain. Germline V gives CDR1 SQVTM, CDR2 ANQGSEA. The CDR3 spans 12 residues. Trimming cost V 3 bases and J 4 bases, with 9 bases left between them. CDR3 nucleotide sequence: TGCAGCGTTGAGTTCCTATCCACTGAAGCTTTCTTT. It yields the protein CSVEFLSTEAFF. The full variable domain, in which reference TRBV29-1 and TRBJ1-1 provide the parts outside the CDR3, is SAVISQKPSRDICQRGTSLTIQCQVDSQVTMMFWYRQQPGQSLTLIATANQGSEATYESGFVIDKFPISRPNLTFSTLTVSNMSPEDSSIYLCSVEFLSTEAFFGQGTRLTVV.

The V call is TRBV2, the J call TRBJ2-3, with 7 bases lining up with TRBD2. Losses at the gene ends were 5 bases for V and 3 bases for J; bases not matched to a gene: 8. The CDR3 runs to 15 residues. Germline V gene lookup returns CDR1 SNHLY and CDR2 FYNNEI. The CDR3 DNA sequence: TGTGCCAGCAGTCCCCAAGCGGGGCCTACAGATACGCAGTATTTT. Encoded protein: CASSPQAGPTDTQYF.

The genes are TRBV19 and TRBJ2-5, with D uncertain. V was shortened by 2 bases and J by 5 bases, with 6 bases between the two germline ends. Germline CDR1 and CDR2: LNHDA and SQIVND (reference sequence). There are 12 residues in the CDR3. The CDR3 spells CASSIHGETQYF. The CDR3 DNA is TGTGCCAGTAGTATACATGGCGAGACCCAGTACTTC.

V gene TRBV5-1 combines with J gene TRBJ2-3, with D tentatively TRBD2 (6 bases). V was cut by 1 base and J by 5 bases, with 11 bases left in between. From germline, CDR1 is SGHRS and CDR2 YFSETQ. The CDR3 length is 14 residues. The CDR3 DNA reads TGCGCCAGCAGCTTGCTTGGGGGGTTAGATACGCAGTATTTT. Protein product: CASSLLGGLDTQYF.

The chain employs TRBV19 and TRBJ2-2; unclear D gene. V lost 4 bases and J lost 1, with 7 bases in between. There are 14 residues in the CDR3. CDR1 is LNHDA, CDR2 SQIVND, per germline (reference sequence). CDR3 DNA: TGTGCCAGTAGTACCTCCCTGAACACCGGGGAGCTGTTTTTT. This encodes CASSTSLNTGELFF.

The V gene is TRBV7-2, the J gene TRBJ2-1; maybe TRBD1 (6 bases). V was shortened by 2 bases and J by 9 bases, with 14 bases between the two germline ends. This CDR3 spans 14 amino acids. Per germline, CDR1 SGHTA and CDR2 FQGNSA. CDR3 sequence reads: CASSLRTARGEQFF. CDR3 coding DNA: TGTGCCAGCAGCTTAAGGACAGCAAGGGGTGAGCAGTTCTTC.

The J gene is TRBJ2-5, the V gene TRBV4-2; 9 positions agree with TRBD2. V gave up 6 bases and J gave up 3 bases; unmatched junction bases: 17. Germline loops: CDR1 LGHNA, CDR2 YNFKEQ. CDR3 length equals 18 residues. CDR3 loop: CASSYQGVAGEVKETQYF. As DNA, the CDR3 is TGTGCCAGCAGTTATCAGGGGGTAGCGGGAGAGGTCAAAGAGACCCAGTACTTC.

V gene TRBV10-2 combines with J gene TRBJ2-5; 8 nucleotides match TRBD2. CDR1 is WSHSY and CDR2 is SAAADI in the germline V gene. The V and J ends lost 4 bases and 7 bases, in that order; junction bases with no gene match: 5. The CDR3 has 13 residues. The CDR3 reads CASSVIAGRTQYF. As DNA, the CDR3 is TGCGCCAGCAGTGTGATAGCGGGAAGGACCCAGTACTTC.

The V gene is TRBV4-1, the J gene TRBJ2-7, with a tentative D call TRBD2 (5 bases). The germline CDR1 and CDR2 sequences are MGHRA and YSYEKL. Trimming left V 1 base short and J 6 bases short, with 13 bases between. This CDR3 has 14 amino acids. CDR3: CASSQAQGGFEQYF. The CDR3, as DNA: TGCGCCAGCAGCCAAGCTCAAGGCGGGTTCGAGCAGTACTTC.

The CDR3 DNA is TGCGCCAGCAGCCCCACACAGGGTTTGCGCTACGAGCAGTACTTC. Amino acid sequence: CASSPTQGLRYEQYF. The chain employs TRBV5-1 and TRBJ2-7; a weak D match, TRBD1 (6 bases). CDR3 length equals 15 residues. The V gene lost 4 bases and the J gene lost 3 bases, with 17 bases spanning the gap. Germline V CDR1 and CDR2: SGHRS, YFSETQ.